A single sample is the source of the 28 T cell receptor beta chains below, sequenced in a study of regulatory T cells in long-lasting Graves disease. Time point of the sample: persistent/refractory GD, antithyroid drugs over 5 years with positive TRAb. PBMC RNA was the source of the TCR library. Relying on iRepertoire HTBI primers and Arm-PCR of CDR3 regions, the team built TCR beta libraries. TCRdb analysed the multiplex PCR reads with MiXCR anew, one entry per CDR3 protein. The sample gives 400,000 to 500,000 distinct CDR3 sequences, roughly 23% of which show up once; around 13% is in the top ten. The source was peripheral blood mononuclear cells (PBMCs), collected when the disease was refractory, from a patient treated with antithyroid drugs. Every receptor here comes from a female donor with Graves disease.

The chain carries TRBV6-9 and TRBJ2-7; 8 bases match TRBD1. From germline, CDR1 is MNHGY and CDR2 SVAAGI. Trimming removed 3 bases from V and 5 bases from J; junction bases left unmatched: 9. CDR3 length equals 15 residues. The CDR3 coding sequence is TGTGCCAGCAGTTACCCGGAGGGGACAGGTAACGAGCAGTACTTC. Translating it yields CASSYPEGTGNEQYF.

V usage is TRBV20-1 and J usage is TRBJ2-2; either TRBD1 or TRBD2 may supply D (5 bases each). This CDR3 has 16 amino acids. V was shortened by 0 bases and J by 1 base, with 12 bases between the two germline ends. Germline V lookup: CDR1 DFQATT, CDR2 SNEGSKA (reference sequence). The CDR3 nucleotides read TGCAGTGCTAGAGAGCGAGGGGCACTGAACACCGGGGAGCTGTTTTTT. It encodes CSARERGALNTGELFF.

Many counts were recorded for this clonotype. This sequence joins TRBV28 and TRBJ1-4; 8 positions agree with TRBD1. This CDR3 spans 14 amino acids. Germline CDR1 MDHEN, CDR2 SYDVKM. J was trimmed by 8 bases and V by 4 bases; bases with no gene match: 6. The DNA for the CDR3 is TGTGCCAGCAGTTCGACAGGGGTTTGGGAAAAACTGTTTTTT. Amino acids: CASSSTGVWEKLFF.

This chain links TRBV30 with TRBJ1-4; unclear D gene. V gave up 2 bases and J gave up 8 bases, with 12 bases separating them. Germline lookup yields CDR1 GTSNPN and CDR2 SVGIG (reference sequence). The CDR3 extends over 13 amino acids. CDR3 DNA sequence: TGTGCCTGGAGTCAATTAGCTTGGGAAAAACTGTTTTTT. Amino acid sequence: CAWSQLAWEKLFF.

The CDR3 coding sequence is TGCAGCGTTCAAGTCTCTGGAAACACCATATATTTT. This gives the protein CSVQVSGNTIYF. The V call is TRBV29-1, the J call TRBJ1-3; D gene unclear. Germline CDR1 is SQVTM and CDR2 is ANQGSEA. V was shortened by 5 bases and J by 0 bases, with 5 bases between the two germline ends. This CDR3 contains 12 residues.

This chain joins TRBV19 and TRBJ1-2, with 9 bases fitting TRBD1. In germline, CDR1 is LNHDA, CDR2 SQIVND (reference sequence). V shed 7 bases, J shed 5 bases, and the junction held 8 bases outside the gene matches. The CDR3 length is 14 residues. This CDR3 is CASIPETGGYGYTF. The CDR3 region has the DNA TGTGCCAGTATCCCTGAGACAGGGGGTTATGGCTACACCTTC.

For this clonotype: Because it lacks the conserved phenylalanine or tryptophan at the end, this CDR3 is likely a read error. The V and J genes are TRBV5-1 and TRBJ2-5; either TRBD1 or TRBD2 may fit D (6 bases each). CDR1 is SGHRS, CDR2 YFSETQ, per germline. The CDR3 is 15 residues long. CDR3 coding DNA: TGTGCCAGCAGCACCGAGGGGGGTGCTTTCGAGACCCAGTACCTC. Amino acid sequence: CASSTEGGAFETQYL.

The CDR3 sequence: CSALGRTGATEAFF. The CDR3 nucleotides are TGCAGTGCTCTAGGCCGGACAGGGGCCACTGAAGCTTTCTTT. The rearrangement links TRBV20-1 to TRBJ1-1; 9 bases agree with TRBD1. Germline CDR1 DFQATT, CDR2 SNEGSKA (reference sequence). The J segment lost 4 bases and the V segment lost 5 bases, leaving 8 bases of the junction unmatched. There are 14 residues in the CDR3.

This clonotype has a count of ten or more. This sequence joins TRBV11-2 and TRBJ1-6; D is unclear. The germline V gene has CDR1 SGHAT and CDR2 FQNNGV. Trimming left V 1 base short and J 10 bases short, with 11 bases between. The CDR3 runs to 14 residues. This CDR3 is CASSLVGGRSPLHF. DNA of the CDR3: TGTGCCAGCAGCTTAGTAGGTGGAAGGTCACCCCTCCACTTT.

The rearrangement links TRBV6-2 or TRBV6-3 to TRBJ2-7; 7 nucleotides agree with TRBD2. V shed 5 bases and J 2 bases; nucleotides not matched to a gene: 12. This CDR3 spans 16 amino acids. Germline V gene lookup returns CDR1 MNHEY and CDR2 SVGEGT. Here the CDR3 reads CASSHTAGRTTYEQYF. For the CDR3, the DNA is TGTGCCAGCAGTCATACAGCGGGGCGGACTACCTACGAGCAGTACTTC.

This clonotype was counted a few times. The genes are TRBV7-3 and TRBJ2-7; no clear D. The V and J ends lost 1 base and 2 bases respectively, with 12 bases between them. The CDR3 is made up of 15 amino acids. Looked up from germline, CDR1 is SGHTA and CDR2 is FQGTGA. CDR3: CASSLSVGPAYEQYF. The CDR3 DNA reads TGTGCCAGCAGCTTAAGTGTCGGGCCTGCCTACGAGCAGTACTTC.

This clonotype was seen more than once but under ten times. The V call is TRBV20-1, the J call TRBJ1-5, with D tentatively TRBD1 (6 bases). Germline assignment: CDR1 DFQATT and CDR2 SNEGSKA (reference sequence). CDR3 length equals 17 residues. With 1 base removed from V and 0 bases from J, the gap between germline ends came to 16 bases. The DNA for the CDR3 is TGCAGTGCTAGAGCCCAACCTCGGACAGTTAGCAATCAGCCCCAGCATTTT. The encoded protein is CSARAQPRTVSNQPQHF.

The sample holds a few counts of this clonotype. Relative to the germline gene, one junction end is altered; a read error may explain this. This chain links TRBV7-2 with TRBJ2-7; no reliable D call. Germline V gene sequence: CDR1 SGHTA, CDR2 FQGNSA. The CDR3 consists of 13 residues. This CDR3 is CASSLDTNYGQYF. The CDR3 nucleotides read TGTGCCAGCAGCTTAGATACCAACTACGGGCAGTACTTC.

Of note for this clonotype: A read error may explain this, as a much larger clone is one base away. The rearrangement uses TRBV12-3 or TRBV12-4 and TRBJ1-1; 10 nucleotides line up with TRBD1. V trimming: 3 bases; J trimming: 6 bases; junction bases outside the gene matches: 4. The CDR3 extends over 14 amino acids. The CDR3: CASSLTGGSPEAFF. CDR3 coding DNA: TGTGCCAGCAGTTTGACAGGGGGCTCGCCTGAAGCTTTCTTT.

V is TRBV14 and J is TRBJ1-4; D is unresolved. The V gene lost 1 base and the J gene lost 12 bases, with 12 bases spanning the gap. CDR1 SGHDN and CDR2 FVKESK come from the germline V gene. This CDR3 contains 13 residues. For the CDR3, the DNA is TGTGCCAGCAGCCAAGCATGGGCAGACCAACTGTTTTTT. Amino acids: CASSQAWADQLFF.

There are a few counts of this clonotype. The CDR3 spells CASSPEGAGTSYNEQFF. As DNA, the CDR3 is TGTGCCAGCAGCCCGGAAGGTGCGGGTACATCCTACAATGAGCAGTTCTTC. The V and J genes are TRBV11-2 and TRBJ2-1, with D possibly TRBD2 on 5 matching bases. Germline loops: CDR1 SGHAT, CDR2 FQNNGV. CDR3 length: 17 residues. V lost 5 bases and J 1 base, leaving 18 bases between the germline ends.

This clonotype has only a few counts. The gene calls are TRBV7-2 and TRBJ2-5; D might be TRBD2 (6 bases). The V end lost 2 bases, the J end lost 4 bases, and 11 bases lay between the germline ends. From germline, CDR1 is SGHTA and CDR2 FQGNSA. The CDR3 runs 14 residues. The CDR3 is CASSLYGRIETQYF. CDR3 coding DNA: TGTGCCAGCAGCTTATATGGGAGGATAGAGACCCAGTACTTC.

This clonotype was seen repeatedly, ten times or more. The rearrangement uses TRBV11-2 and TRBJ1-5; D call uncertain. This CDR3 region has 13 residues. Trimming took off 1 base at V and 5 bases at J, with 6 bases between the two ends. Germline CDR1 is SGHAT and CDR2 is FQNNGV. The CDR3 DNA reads TGTGCCAGCAGCTTAGCGGAGCATCAGCCCCAGCATTTT. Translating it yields CASSLAEHQPQHF.

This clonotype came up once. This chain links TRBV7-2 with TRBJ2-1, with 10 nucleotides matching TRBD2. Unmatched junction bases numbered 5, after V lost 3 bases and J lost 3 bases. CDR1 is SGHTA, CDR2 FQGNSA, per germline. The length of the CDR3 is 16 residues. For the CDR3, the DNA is TGTGCCAGCAGCTTTGTAGCGGGGGGTTACTACAATGAGCAGTTCTTC. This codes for CASSFVAGGYYNEQFF.

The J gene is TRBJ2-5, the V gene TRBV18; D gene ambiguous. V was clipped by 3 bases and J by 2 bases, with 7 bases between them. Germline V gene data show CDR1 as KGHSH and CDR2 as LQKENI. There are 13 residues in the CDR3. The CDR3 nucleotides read TGTGCCAGCTCACCGGTGCAACAAGAGACCCAGTACTTC. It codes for CASSPVQQETQYF.

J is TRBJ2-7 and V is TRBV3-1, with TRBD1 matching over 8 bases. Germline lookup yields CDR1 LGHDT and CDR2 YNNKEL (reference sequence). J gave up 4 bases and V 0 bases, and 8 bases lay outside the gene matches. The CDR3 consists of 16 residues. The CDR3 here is CASSQDIRTGPYEQYF. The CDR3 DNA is TGTGCCAGCAGCCAAGATATCCGGACAGGGCCATACGAGCAGTACTTC.

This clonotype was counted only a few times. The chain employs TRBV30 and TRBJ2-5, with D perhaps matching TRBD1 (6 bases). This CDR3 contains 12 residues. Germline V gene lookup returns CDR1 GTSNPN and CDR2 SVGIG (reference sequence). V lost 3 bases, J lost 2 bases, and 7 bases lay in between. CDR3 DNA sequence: TGTGCCTGGAGCAGGGGACAAGAGACCCAGTACTTC. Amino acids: CAWSRGQETQYF.

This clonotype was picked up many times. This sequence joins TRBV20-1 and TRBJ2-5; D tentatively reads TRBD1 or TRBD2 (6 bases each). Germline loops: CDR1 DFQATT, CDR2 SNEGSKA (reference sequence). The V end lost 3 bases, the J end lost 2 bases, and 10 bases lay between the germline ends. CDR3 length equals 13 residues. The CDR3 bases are TGCAGTGCTAGCCAGGGGACTCAAGAGACCCAGTACTTC. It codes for CSASQGTQETQYF.

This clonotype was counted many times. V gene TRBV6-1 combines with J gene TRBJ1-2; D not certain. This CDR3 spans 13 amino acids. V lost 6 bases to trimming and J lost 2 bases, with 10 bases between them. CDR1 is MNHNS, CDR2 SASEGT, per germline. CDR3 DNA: TGTGCCAGCAGCGTCGCTCTAAACTATGGCTACACCTTC. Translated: CASSVALNYGYTF.

The CDR3 spells CASSSGLDSLTDTQYF. Here the CDR3 DNA reads TGTGCCAGCAGTTCGGGACTGGATAGTCTTACAGATACGCAGTATTTT. The chain uses TRBV28 and TRBJ2-3; D may be TRBD2 (6 bases). Germline-derived CDR1 and CDR2 are MDHEN and SYDVKM. V gave up 4 bases and J gave up 3 bases, with 17 bases separating them. There are 16 residues in the CDR3. Full variable domain (remainder filled in from reference TRBV28 and TRBJ2-3): DVKVTQSSRYLVKRTGEKVFLECVQDMDHENMFWYRQDPGLGLRLIYFSYDVKMKEKGDIPEGYSVSREKKERFSLILESASTNQTSMYLCASSSGLDSLTDTQYFGPGTRLTVL.

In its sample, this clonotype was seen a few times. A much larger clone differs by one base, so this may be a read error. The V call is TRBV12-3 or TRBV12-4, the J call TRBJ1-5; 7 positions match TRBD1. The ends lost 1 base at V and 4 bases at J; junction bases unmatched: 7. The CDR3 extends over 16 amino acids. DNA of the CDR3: TGTGCCAGCAGTTTAGGGGACAGTCGGACTAATCAGCCCCAGCATTTT. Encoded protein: CASSLGDSRTNQPQHF.

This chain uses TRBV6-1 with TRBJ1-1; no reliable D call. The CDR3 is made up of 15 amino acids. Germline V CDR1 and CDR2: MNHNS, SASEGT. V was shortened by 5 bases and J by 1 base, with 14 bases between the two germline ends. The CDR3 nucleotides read TGTGCCAGCAGTACCTTGGCAGGCGGGAACACTGAAGCTTTCTTT. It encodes CASSTLAGGNTEAFF.

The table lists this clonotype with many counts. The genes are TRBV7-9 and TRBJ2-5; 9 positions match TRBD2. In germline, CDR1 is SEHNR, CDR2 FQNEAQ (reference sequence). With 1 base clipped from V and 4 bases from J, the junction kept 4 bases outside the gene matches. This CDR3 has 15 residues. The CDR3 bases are TGTGCCAGCAGCTTAGGCGGGACTAGCAGAGAGACCCAGTACTTC. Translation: CASSLGGTSRETQYF.